Each of the 19 T cell receptor beta chains below was sequenced from the same sample in a study of human thymus T cells. Corrective cardiac operations yielded the resected thymus tissue. The assay was immunoSEQ multiplex PCR, and TCRdb's table has in-frame clones only and misses some. The sample has about 78,000 clones; nearly 98% are singletons. Material: thymus tissue. The receptors come from a boy less than two years old with a congenital heart defect but otherwise immunologically healthy.

V usage is TRBV7-2 and J usage is TRBJ1-4, with a possible D match to TRBD1 (5 bases). The V and J ends lost 2 bases and 5 bases respectively, with 18 bases between them. CDR3 length: 17 amino acids. Germline values: CDR1 SGHTA, CDR2 FQGNSA. The CDR3 here is CASSLIGRALENEKLFF. CDR3 nucleotides: TGTGCCAGCAGCTTAATTGGCAGGGCCTTAGAGAATGAAAAACTGTTTTTT.

J is TRBJ2-5 and V is TRBV27; D is ambiguous. V lost 3 bases, J lost 7 bases, and 6 bases lay in between. The germline V gene has CDR1 MNHEY and CDR2 SMNVEV (reference sequence). The CDR3 has 11 amino acids. DNA for the CDR3: TGTGCCAGCAGTTTCCGCGGGACCCAGTACTTC. It translates to CASSFRGTQYF.

The chain has TRBV27 and TRBJ1-1, with TRBD1 matching 9 bases. The ends lost 2 bases at V and 2 bases at J; junction bases unmatched: 6. The CDR3 contains 16 residues. Germline-derived CDR1 and CDR2 are MNHEY and SMNVEV (reference sequence). CDR3 amino acids: CASSLKGTGTNTEAFF. The CDR3, as DNA: TGTGCCAGCAGTTTAAAAGGGACAGGGACCAACACTGAAGCTTTCTTT.

The V and J genes are TRBV7-9 and TRBJ1-4; 9 bases match TRBD1. V was clipped by 5 bases and J by 8 bases; unmatched bases: 15. The CDR3 has 17 amino acids. Germline V lookup: CDR1 SEHNR, CDR2 FQNEAQ (reference sequence). CDR3 sequence (DNA): TGTGCCAGCAGCCACATAATGACCGGGACAGGGCTCGAAAAACTGTTTTTT. Translating gives CASSHIMTGTGLEKLFF.

This chain joins TRBV5-4 and TRBJ2-7; 7 nucleotides align to TRBD1. Germline V lookup: CDR1 SGHNT, CDR2 YYREEE (reference sequence). V lost 4 bases and J lost 2; bases outside the gene matches: 9. The CDR3 has 15 amino acids. CDR3 in amino acids: CASSRGRDRPYEQYF. The CDR3 region has the DNA TGTGCCAGCAGCCGTGGCCGGGACAGACCCTACGAGCAGTACTTC.

The chain employs TRBV5-6 and TRBJ2-3, with 9 bases that match TRBD2. Looked up from germline, CDR1 is SGHDT and CDR2 is YYEEEE. The CDR3 extends over 17 amino acids. With V trimmed by 0 bases and J by 4 bases, 9 bases remained unmatched. The CDR3 spells CASSLAKRLAEPDTQYF. The CDR3 DNA is TGTGCCAGCAGCTTGGCTAAACGACTAGCGGAGCCAGATACGCAGTATTTT.

The chain has TRBV5-1 and TRBJ2-7; TRBD2 matches 14 bases. The J segment lost 4 bases and the V segment lost 3 bases, leaving 12 bases of the junction unmatched. CDR3 size: 18 residues. The V gene's germline CDR1 is SGHRS and CDR2 YFSETQ. The CDR3 sequence: CASSYDTIGLAGGYEQYF. CDR3 DNA: TGCGCCAGCAGCTATGACACTATTGGACTAGCGGGAGGTTACGAGCAGTACTTC.

The CDR3: CASSPLNRHATNEKLFF. DNA of the CDR3: TGTGCCAGCTCACCGTTAAACAGGCATGCAACTAATGAAAAACTGTTTTTT. The rearrangement uses TRBV18 and TRBJ1-4, with D possibly TRBD1 on 5 matching bases. CDR1 KGHSH and CDR2 LQKENI come from the germline V gene. The CDR3 is 17 amino acids. The V gene lost 3 bases and the J gene lost 0 bases, with 14 bases spanning the gap.

The genes are TRBV6-5 and TRBJ2-1; the D is unclear. The CDR3 loop spans 11 amino acids. CDR1 and CDR2 from the germline V gene are MNHEY and SVGAGI. V lost 5 bases and J 10 bases, leaving 9 bases between the germline ends. CDR3 nucleotides: TGTGCCAGCAGTACCTTCCGGGAGCAGTTCTTC. Residues: CASSTFREQFF.

This clone has a single count. The chain recombines TRBV11-2 with TRBJ2-4, with 9 bases that match TRBD2. Unmatched junction bases numbered 6, after V lost 3 bases and J lost 0 bases. Germline-derived CDR1 and CDR2 are SGHAT and FQNNGV. The CDR3 is made up of 17 amino acids. CDR3 in DNA: TGTGCCAGCAGCTTGACTAGCGGTCCAATAGCCAAAAACATTCAGTACTTC. It specifies CASSLTSGPIAKNIQYF.

The chain couples TRBV29-1 to TRBJ1-1; D remains ambiguous. Trimming took off 7 bases at V and 1 base at J, with 10 bases between the two ends. Per the germline V gene, CDR1 is SQVTM and CDR2 is ANQGSEA. The length of the CDR3 is 12 residues. The DNA of the CDR3 is TGCAGCGCCGGAGGAGAGAACACTGAAGCTTTCTTT. Protein sequence: CSAGGENTEAFF.

In nucleotides, the CDR3 is TGTGCCAGCAGTTTGTGCAATTTCTCTGGAAACACCATATATTTT. Translating it yields CASSLCNFSGNTIYF. J is TRBJ1-3 and V is TRBV28; unclear D gene. Germline lookup yields CDR1 MDHEN and CDR2 SYDVKM. The CDR3 covers 15 residues. Trimming cost V 3 bases and J 0 bases, with 9 bases left between them.

The rearrangement joins TRBV10-3 to TRBJ2-2; 10 nucleotides match TRBD1. The CDR3 consists of 17 residues. Unmatched junction bases numbered 7, after V lost 2 bases and J lost 4 bases. CDR1 and CDR2 (germline): ENHRY, SYGVKD. CDR3 coding DNA: TGTGCCATCAGTGAGCGCGGGACAGGGGATTTCACCGGGGAGCTGTTTTTT. It is translated as CAISERGTGDFTGELFF.

This rearrangement joins TRBV9 to TRBJ2-3, with 15 bases fitting TRBD2. Germline lookup yields CDR1 SGDLS and CDR2 YYNGEE. This CDR3 is 19 amino acids long. Trimming removed 3 bases from V and 1 base from J; junction bases left unmatched: 9. The CDR3 sequence: CASSARTSGGASGTDTQYF. DNA for the CDR3: TGTGCCAGCAGCGCAAGGACTAGCGGGGGGGCTTCTGGCACAGATACGCAGTATTTT.

The genes are TRBV7-2 and TRBJ2-7; no clear D. There are 14 residues in the CDR3. The germline CDR1 and CDR2 sequences are SGHTA and FQGNSA. V gave up 1 base and J gave up 8 bases, with 15 bases separating them. CDR3 sequence: CASSLVVGQGKQYF. The CDR3 DNA sequence: TGTGCCAGCAGCTTAGTCGTTGGGCAAGGGAAGCAGTACTTC.

The chain carries TRBV28 and TRBJ2-7; TRBD2 matches at 13 bases. Germline CDR1 reads MDHEN; CDR2 reads SYDVKM. J gave up 2 bases and V 2 bases, and 12 bases lay outside the gene matches. The CDR3 has 19 residues. In DNA, the CDR3 is TGTGCCAGCAGTTTAAGATTAGGACTAGCGGGAGCTAAGACCTACGAGCAGTACTTC. Translation gives CASSLRLGLAGAKTYEQYF.

V is TRBV11-2 and J is TRBJ2-3; D gene ambiguous. Germline V lookup: CDR1 SGHAT, CDR2 FQNNGV. Trimming removed 5 bases at V and 1 base at J, with 13 bases between. The CDR3 is 15 residues long. The CDR3 DNA sequence: TGTGCCAGCAGCCCAAGACTGATTTGCACAGATACGCAGTATTTT. The encoded protein is CASSPRLICTDTQYF.

J is TRBJ2-3 and V is TRBV10-3, with D unclear. Trimming pared 6 bases from V and 0 bases from J, leaving 10 bases between. This CDR3 has 14 residues. Germline V gives CDR1 ENHRY, CDR2 SYGVKD. In DNA, the CDR3 is TGTGCCATCAGCTCTTGGATTAGCACAGATACGCAGTATTTT. It specifies CAISSWISTDTQYF.

The V call is TRBV12-2, the J call TRBJ2-7; no check of the table's D call, TRBD2, against the DNA was made. TRBV12-2 is shown as a pseudogene. This CDR3 comprises 16 residues. Here the CDR3 reads CASRSPRELRSYEQYF. The DNA of the CDR3 is TGTGCAAGTCGCTCCCCGAGGGAATTACGGTCCTACGAGCAGTACTTC.